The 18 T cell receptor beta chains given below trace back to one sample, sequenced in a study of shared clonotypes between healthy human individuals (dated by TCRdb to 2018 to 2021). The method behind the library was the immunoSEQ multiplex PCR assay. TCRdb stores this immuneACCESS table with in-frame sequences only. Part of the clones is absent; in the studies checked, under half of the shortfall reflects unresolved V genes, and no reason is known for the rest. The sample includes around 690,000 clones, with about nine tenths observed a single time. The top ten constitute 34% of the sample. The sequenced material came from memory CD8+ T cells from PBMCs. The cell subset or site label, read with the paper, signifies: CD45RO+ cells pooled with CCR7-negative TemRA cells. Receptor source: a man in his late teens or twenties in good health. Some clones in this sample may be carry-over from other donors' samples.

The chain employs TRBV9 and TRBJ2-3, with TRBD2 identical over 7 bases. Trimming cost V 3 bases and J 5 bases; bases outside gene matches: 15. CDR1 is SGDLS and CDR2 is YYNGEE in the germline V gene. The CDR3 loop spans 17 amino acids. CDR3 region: CASSEGGGSYLRDTQYF. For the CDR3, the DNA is TGTGCCAGCAGCGAGGGAGGCGGGAGTTACTTACGAGATACGCAGTATTTT.

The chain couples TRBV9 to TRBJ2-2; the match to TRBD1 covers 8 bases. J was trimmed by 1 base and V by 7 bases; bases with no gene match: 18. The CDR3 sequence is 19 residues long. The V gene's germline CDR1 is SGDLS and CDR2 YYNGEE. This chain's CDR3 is CASAHPQGAQLRNTGELFF. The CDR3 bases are TGTGCCAGCGCCCACCCTCAGGGGGCCCAACTGCGGAACACCGGGGAGCTGTTTTTT.

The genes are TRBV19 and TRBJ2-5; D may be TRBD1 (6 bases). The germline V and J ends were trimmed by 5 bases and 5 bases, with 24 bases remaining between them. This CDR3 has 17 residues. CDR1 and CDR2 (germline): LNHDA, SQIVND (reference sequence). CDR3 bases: TGTGCCAGTAGTGCACAGGGTAACTCTCCTCCAAGGGAGACCCAGTACTTC. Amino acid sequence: CASSAQGNSPPRETQYF.

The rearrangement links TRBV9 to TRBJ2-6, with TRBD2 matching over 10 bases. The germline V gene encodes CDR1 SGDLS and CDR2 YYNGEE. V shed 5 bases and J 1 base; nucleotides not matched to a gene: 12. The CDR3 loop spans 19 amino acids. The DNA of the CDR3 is TGTGCCAGCAGTGCAAGGGAGGCTAGCGGGAGATCTGGGGCCAACGTCCTGACTTTC. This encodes CASSAREASGRSGANVLTF.

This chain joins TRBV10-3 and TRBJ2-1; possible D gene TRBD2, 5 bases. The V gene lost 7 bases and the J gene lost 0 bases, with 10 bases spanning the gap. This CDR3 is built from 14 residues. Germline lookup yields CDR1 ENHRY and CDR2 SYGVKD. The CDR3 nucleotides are TGTGCCATCACCCCCGCGGGCTCCTACAATGAGCAGTTCTTC. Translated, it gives CAITPAGSYNEQFF.

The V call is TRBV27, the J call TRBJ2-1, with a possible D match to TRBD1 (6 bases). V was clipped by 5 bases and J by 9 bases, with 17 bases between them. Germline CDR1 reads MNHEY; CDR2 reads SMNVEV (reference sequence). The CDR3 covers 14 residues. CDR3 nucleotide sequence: TGTGCCAGCAGTCCAGGGGTTGGGGCCATTGAGCAGTTCTTC. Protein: CASSPGVGAIEQFF.

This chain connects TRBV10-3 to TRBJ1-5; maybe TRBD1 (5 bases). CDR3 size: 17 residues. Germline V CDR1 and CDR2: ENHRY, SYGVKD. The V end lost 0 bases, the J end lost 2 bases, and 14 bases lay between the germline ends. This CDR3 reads CAISESGVRVGNQPQHF. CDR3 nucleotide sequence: TGTGCCATCAGTGAGTCGGGGGTGAGGGTAGGCAATCAGCCCCAGCATTTT.

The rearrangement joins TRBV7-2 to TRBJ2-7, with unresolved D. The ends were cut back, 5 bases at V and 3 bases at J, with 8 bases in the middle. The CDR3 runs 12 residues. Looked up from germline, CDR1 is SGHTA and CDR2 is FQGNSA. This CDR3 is CASSLGRYEQYF. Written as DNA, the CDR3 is TGTGCCAGCAGCCTTGGGCGCTACGAGCAGTACTTC.

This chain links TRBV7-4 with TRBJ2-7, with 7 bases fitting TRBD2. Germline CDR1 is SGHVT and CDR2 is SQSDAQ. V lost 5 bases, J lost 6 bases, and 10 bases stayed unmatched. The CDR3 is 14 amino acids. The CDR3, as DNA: TGTGCCAGCAGCGTCGGGACTACTCCTTCCGAGCAGTACTTC. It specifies CASSVGTTPSEQYF.

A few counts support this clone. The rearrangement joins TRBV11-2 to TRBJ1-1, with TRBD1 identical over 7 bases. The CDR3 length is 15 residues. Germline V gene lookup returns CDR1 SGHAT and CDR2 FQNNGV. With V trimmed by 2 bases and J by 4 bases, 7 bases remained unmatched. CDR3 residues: CASSLFYRQGTEAFF. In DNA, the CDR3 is TGTGCCAGCAGCTTATTCTACCGACAGGGCACTGAAGCTTTCTTT.

The CDR3 is CARSLWTSGEPYGEQYF. The DNA of the CDR3 is TGTGCCAGAAGCTTGTGGACTAGCGGTGAACCTTACGGCGAGCAGTACTTC. The V gene is TRBV5-3, the J gene TRBJ2-7; TRBD2 matches 10 bases. TRBV5-3 is reported as an ORF; its role is uncertain. The trim removed 1 base at V and 6 bases at J, leaving 13 bases unmatched. CDR3 length: 17 residues.

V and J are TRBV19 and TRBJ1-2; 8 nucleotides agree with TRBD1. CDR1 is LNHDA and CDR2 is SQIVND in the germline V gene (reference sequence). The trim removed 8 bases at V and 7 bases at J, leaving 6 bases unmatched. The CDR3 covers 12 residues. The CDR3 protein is CASAGGFAGYTF. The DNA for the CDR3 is TGTGCCAGTGCAGGGGGCTTTGCTGGCTACACCTTC.

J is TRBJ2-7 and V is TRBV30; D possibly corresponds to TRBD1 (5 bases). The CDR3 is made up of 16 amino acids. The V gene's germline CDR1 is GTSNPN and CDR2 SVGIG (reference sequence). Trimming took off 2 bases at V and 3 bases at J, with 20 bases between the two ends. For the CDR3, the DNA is TGTGCCTGGAGTCCGAAACACAGGTCGGGTAACTACGAGCAGTACTTC. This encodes CAWSPKHRSGNYEQYF.

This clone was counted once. In nucleotides, the CDR3 is TGCGCCAGCAGCTTGAATGAGCGAGCGGGGTTCAATGAGCAGTTCTTC. Encoded protein: CASSLNERAGFNEQFF. This chain connects TRBV5-1 to TRBJ2-1, with TRBD2 matching 7 bases. This CDR3 comprises 16 residues. Germline trimming cut 1 base from V and 6 bases from J; bases unmatched to any gene: 10. Germline lookup yields CDR1 SGHRS and CDR2 YFSETQ.

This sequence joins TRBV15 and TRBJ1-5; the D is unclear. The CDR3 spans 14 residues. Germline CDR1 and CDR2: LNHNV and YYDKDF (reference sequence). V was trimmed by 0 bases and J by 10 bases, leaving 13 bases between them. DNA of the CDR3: TGTGCCACCAGCAGAGATAAGTGGGCCGACCCCCAGCATTTT. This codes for CATSRDKWADPQHF. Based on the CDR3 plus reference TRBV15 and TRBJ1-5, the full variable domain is DAMVIQNPRYQVTQFGKPVTLSCSQTLNHNVMYWYQQKSSQAPKLLFHYYDKDFNNEADTPDNFQSRRPNTSFCFLDIRSPGLGDTAMYLCATSRDKWADPQHFGDGTRLSIL.

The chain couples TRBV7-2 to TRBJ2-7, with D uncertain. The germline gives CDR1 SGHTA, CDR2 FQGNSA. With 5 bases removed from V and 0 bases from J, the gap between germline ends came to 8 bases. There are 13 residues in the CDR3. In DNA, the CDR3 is TGTGCCAGCAGCCCGACCACCTCCTACGAGCAGTACTTC. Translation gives CASSPTTSYEQYF.

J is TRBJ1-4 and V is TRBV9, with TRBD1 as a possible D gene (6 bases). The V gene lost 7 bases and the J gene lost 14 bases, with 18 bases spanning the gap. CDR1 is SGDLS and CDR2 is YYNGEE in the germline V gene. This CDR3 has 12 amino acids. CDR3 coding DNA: TGTGCCAGCGGTCCAGGGTCCCAGGGGCTGTTTTTT. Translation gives CASGPGSQGLFF.

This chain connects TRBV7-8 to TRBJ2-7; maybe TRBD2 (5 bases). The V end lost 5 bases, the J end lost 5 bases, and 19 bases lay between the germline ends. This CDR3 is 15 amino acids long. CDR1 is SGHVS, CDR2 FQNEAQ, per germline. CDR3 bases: TGTGCCAGCAGCGGCTCGGGGTCCCTCAGGAACGAGCAGTACTTC. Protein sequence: CASSGSGSLRNEQYF.